The next 26 T cell receptor beta chains were all read from a single sample in a study of cytomegalovirus exposure and HLA in healthy donors. Amplification used 60 Vbeta primers and 13 Jbeta primers. Generated by immunoSEQ multiplex PCR, the TCRdb table keeps only in-frame clones and is missing some. The repertoire holds approximately 190,000 clones, with around 88% as singletons. Sequences were obtained from PBMCs. The receptor source for this set is a middle-aged man in good health and CMV-seropositive.

This chain uses TRBV29-1 with TRBJ2-1; the D is unclear. The CDR3 runs to 11 residues. Trimming removed 7 bases at V and 6 bases at J, with 10 bases between. Germline loops: CDR1 SQVTM, CDR2 ANQGSEA. DNA of the CDR3: TGCAGCGCGAGGAACTTCAATGAGCAGTTCTTC. Its protein is CSARNFNEQFF.

The rearrangement joins TRBV7-9 to TRBJ1-5, with D unclear. V lost 2 bases, J lost 9 bases, and 8 bases lay in between. This CDR3 is built from 12 residues. Germline CDR1 SEHNR, CDR2 FQNEAQ (reference sequence). CDR3 loop: CASSLPTGPQHF. DNA for the CDR3: TGTGCCAGCAGCTTACCTACCGGGCCCCAGCATTTT.

The V call is TRBV15, the J call TRBJ2-4; maybe TRBD2 (5 bases). This CDR3 spans 14 amino acids. Trimming removed 8 bases at V and 7 bases at J, with 18 bases between. CDR1 is LNHNV and CDR2 is YYDKDF in the germline V gene (reference sequence). CDR3: CATWVVDFGNIQYF. In nucleotides, the CDR3 is TGTGCCACCTGGGTCGTGGACTTCGGTAACATTCAGTACTTC.

V gene TRBV27 combines with J gene TRBJ2-3, with TRBD2 matching over 8 bases. CDR3 size: 16 residues. Unmatched junction bases numbered 13, after V lost 5 bases and J lost 6 bases. Germline CDR1 reads MNHEY; CDR2 reads SMNVEV (reference sequence). The CDR3 DNA sequence: TGTGCCAGCAGTGTTCTAGCGGGCCCTCCTTGGGATACGCAGTATTTT. Translation: CASSVLAGPPWDTQYF.

The genes are TRBV7-9 and TRBJ2-5; 9 bases map to TRBD2. The CDR3 length is 16 residues. V shed 2 bases and J 5 bases; nucleotides not matched to a gene: 9. CDR1 SEHNR and CDR2 FQNEAQ come from the germline V gene (reference sequence). The CDR3 DNA is TGTGCCAGCAGCTTATCAGGGCTAGCGGGAAAGGAGACCCAGTACTTC. Translating gives CASSLSGLAGKETQYF. Together with reference TRBV7-9 and TRBJ2-5, the CDR3 gives the full variable domain: DTGVSQNPRHKITKRGQNVTFRCDPISEHNRLYWYRQTLGQGPEFLTYFQNEAQLEKSRLLSDRFSAERPKGSFSTLEIQRTEQGDSAMYLCASSLSGLAGKETQYFGPGTRLLVL.

This clone was seen just once. The rearrangement joins TRBV6-1 to TRBJ1-1, with TRBD1 matching over 7 bases. This CDR3 is 14 amino acids long. The germline V gene has CDR1 MNHNS and CDR2 SASEGT. With V trimmed by 6 bases and J by 4 bases, 8 bases remained unmatched. The CDR3 loop reads CASRAQGGGTEAFF. In DNA form, the CDR3 reads TGTGCCAGCAGAGCCCAGGGGGGCGGCACTGAAGCTTTCTTT.

This chain joins TRBV4-3 and TRBJ2-4, with a tentative D call TRBD1 (5 bases). Deletions cut 0 bases from V and 13 bases from J, with 13 bases between. Germline V gene sequence: CDR1 LGHNA, CDR2 YSLEER. This CDR3 is 13 amino acids long. The CDR3 DNA follows: TGCGCCAGCAGCCAAGATGAAGGGGCAGCACAGTACTTC. This translates into CASSQDEGAAQYF.

This sequence joins TRBV6-1 and TRBJ2-7, with 8 bases matching TRBD1. Germline loops: CDR1 MNHNS, CDR2 SASEGT. Unmatched junction bases numbered 1, after V lost 0 bases and J lost 6 bases. This CDR3 has 13 amino acids. The DNA for the CDR3 is TGTGCCAGCAGTGAAGCCACAGGGGGCGAGCAGTACTTC. It is translated as CASSEATGGEQYF.

The chain is built from TRBV5-4 and TRBJ2-5, with 8 positions matching TRBD2. This CDR3 is 15 amino acids long. With V trimmed by 2 bases and J by 2 bases, 5 bases remained unmatched. The V gene's germline CDR1 is SGHNT and CDR2 YYREEE (reference sequence). CDR3: CASSLAGDAQETQYF. The CDR3 DNA follows: TGTGCCAGCAGCTTAGCGGGGGATGCACAAGAGACCCAGTACTTC.

Turning to this clone: The sample has other DNA sequences that encode this CDR3 too. The chain links TRBV5-1 to TRBJ1-1, with 7 nucleotides matching TRBD1. Germline loops: CDR1 SGHRS, CDR2 YFSETQ. With 4 bases clipped from V and 3 bases from J, the junction kept 3 bases outside the gene matches. This CDR3 has 13 amino acids. CDR3 bases: TGCGCCAGCAGCCTTGGACAGGACACTGAAGCTTTCTTT. Translating gives CASSLGQDTEAFF.

This rearrangement joins TRBV7-2 to TRBJ2-1; 7 bases line up with TRBD2. The CDR3 is 15 amino acids. Per germline, CDR1 SGHTA and CDR2 FQGNSA. Germline trimming cut 2 bases from V and 0 bases from J; bases unmatched to any gene: 1. CDR3 bases: TGTGCCAGCAGCTTACTAGCGGTCTCCTACAATGAGCAGTTCTTC. This encodes CASSLLAVSYNEQFF.

V is TRBV5-1 and J is TRBJ2-1, with 8 nucleotides matching TRBD1. The trim removed 4 bases at V and 9 bases at J, leaving 6 bases unmatched. The CDR3 totals 13 residues. Per the germline V gene, CDR1 is SGHRS and CDR2 is YFSETQ. CDR3 residues: CASSVDRAFEQFF. The DNA for the CDR3 is TGCGCCAGCAGCGTGGACAGGGCATTTGAGCAGTTCTTC.

The V gene is TRBV11-2, the J gene TRBJ1-2, with 7 bases identical to TRBD1. This CDR3 is built from 14 residues. CDR1 is SGHAT, CDR2 FQNNGV, per germline. J gave up 4 bases and V 5 bases, and 7 bases lay outside the gene matches. Written as DNA, the CDR3 is TGTGCCAGCAGCACGGACAGGACTGGCTATGGCTACACCTTC. Its protein is CASSTDRTGYGYTF.

The rearrangement links TRBV29-1 to TRBJ2-1; 8 positions agree with TRBD2. V shed 4 bases and J 8 bases; nucleotides not matched to a gene: 13. The germline V gene encodes CDR1 SQVTM and CDR2 ANQGSEA. The CDR3 extends over 15 amino acids. The CDR3 sequence is CSVVGGLVMSHEQFF. DNA for the CDR3: TGCAGCGTTGTGGGGGGACTAGTGATGTCTCATGAGCAGTTCTTC.

This sequence joins TRBV6-6 and TRBJ2-6; D gene unclear. From germline, CDR1 is MNHNY and CDR2 SVGAGI (reference sequence). V was clipped by 5 bases and J by 2 bases, with 7 bases between them. The CDR3 runs 14 residues. DNA for the CDR3: TGTGCCAGCAGTACGGGTCCTGGGGCCAACGTCCTGACTTTC. This gives the protein CASSTGPGANVLTF.

A single count supports this clone. V and J are TRBV7-3 and TRBJ2-1; 9 bases map to TRBD2. The trim removed 2 bases at V and 9 bases at J, leaving 11 bases unmatched. Germline-derived CDR1 and CDR2 are SGHTA and FQGTGA. The CDR3 consists of 16 residues. DNA of the CDR3: TGTGCCAGCAGCTTAGAAAGCGGGAGGCTCCCAGGTGAGCAGTTCTTC. This translates into CASSLESGRLPGEQFF.

This clone occurred a few times. The rearrangement links TRBV2 to TRBJ2-2, with 7 bases identical to TRBD1. This CDR3 has 15 residues. V shed 2 bases and J 3 bases; nucleotides not matched to a gene: 3. Germline V gene data show CDR1 as SNHLY and CDR2 as FYNNEI. The CDR3 spells CASSERGLDTGELFF. DNA of the CDR3: TGTGCCAGCAGTGAAAGGGGGCTGGACACCGGGGAGCTGTTTTTT.

The chain links TRBV7-2 to TRBJ2-1; tentatively, D is TRBD2 (6 bases). V was cut by 3 bases and J by 6 bases, with 15 bases left in between. Germline CDR1 SGHTA, CDR2 FQGNSA. The CDR3 length is 15 residues. The CDR3 coding sequence is TGTGCCAGCAGCTTCCTAGCGACCCTCGCCAATGAGCAGTTCTTC. It is translated as CASSFLATLANEQFF.

The chain employs TRBV5-6 and TRBJ1-5; D possibly corresponds to TRBD1 (5 bases). Trimming left V 1 base short and J 0 bases short, with 11 bases between. CDR1 SGHDT and CDR2 YYEEEE come from the germline V gene. CDR3 length: 16 amino acids. CDR3: CASSLRGGLSNQPQHF. For the CDR3, the DNA is TGTGCCAGCAGCTTGAGGGGAGGGCTTAGCAATCAGCCCCAGCATTTT. The full variable domain, its missing parts supplied by reference TRBV5-6 and TRBJ1-5, is DAGVTQSPTHLIKTRGQQVTLRCSPKSGHDTVSWYQQALGQGPQFIFQYYEEEERQRGNFPDRFSGHQFPNYSSELNVNALLLGDSALYLCASSLRGGLSNQPQHFGDGTRLSIL.

The CDR3 is CASSGGGSSQPQHF. CDR3 in DNA: TGTGCCAGCAGTGGGGGAGGGTCAAGTCAGCCCCAGCATTTT. This chain connects TRBV6-1 to TRBJ1-5; no clear D. Trimming stripped 4 bases from V and 6 bases from J, with 13 bases between. Germline V gene data show CDR1 as MNHNS and CDR2 as SASEGT. This CDR3 has 14 amino acids.

The chain carries TRBV28 and TRBJ1-2; D remains unclear. The CDR3 length is 13 residues. Per germline, CDR1 MDHEN and CDR2 SYDVKM. Trimming cost V 1 base and J 2 bases, with 5 bases left between them. CDR3 in amino acids: CASSLYSNYGYTF. CDR3 coding DNA: TGTGCCAGCAGTTTATACTCAAACTATGGCTACACCTTC.

Only one count was recorded for this clone. The chain joins TRBV7-6 to TRBJ2-7; 7 bases match TRBD1. CDR1 SGHVS and CDR2 FNYEAQ come from the germline V gene. The CDR3 covers 15 residues. The V gene end was trimmed by 5 bases and the J gene end by 2 bases; junction bases not matched to a gene: 9. This CDR3 is CASSAYRDSTYEQYF. CDR3 coding DNA: TGTGCCAGCAGCGCCTACCGGGACAGTACCTACGAGCAGTACTTC.

The CDR3 region is CASRTPIGGEAFF. Written as DNA, the CDR3 is TGTGCCAGCAGGACCCCGATCGGGGGTGAAGCTTTCTTT. This chain joins TRBV6-1 and TRBJ1-1; tentatively, D is TRBD1 (5 bases). The germline gives CDR1 MNHNS, CDR2 SASEGT. The CDR3 has 13 amino acids. With 6 bases removed from V and 7 bases from J, the gap between germline ends came to 15 bases.

The chain carries TRBV29-1 and TRBJ1-1; a possible D gene is TRBD1 (5 bases). The CDR3 runs to 13 residues. The germline V gene has CDR1 SQVTM and CDR2 ANQGSEA. Trimming left V 7 bases short and J 0 bases short, with 12 bases between. The CDR3 spells CSGFQGLNTEAFF. The CDR3 region has the DNA TGCAGCGGCTTCCAGGGTCTGAACACTGAAGCTTTCTTT.

The chain uses TRBV5-5 and TRBJ1-2, with D perhaps matching TRBD1 (5 bases). Trimming removed 0 bases at V and 4 bases at J, with 16 bases between. The CDR3 extends over 16 amino acids. Germline V lookup: CDR1 SGHKS, CDR2 YYEKEE (reference sequence). The CDR3 bases are TGTGCCAGCAGCTTGGCAACAGGATCTGAAGCCTATGGCTACACCTTC. Residues: CASSLATGSEAYGYTF.

This chain joins TRBV6-1 and TRBJ1-6; D perhaps matches TRBD1 (5 bases). V shed 7 bases and J shed 6 bases, with 10 bases lying between them. This CDR3 is 13 amino acids long. Germline CDR1 reads MNHNS; CDR2 reads SASEGT. CDR3 DNA: TGTGCCAGCATCCCCCAGGGTAATTCACCCCTCCACTTT. It translates to CASIPQGNSPLHF.